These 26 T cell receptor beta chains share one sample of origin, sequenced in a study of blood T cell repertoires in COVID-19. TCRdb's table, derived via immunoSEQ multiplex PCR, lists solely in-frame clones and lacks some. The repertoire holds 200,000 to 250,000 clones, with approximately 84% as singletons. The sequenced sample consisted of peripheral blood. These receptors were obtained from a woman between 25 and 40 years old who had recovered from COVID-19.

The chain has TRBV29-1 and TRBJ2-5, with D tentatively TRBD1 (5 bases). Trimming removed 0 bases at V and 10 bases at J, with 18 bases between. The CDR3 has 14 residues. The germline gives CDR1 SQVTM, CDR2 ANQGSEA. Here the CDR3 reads CSVEEFDRRFFQYF. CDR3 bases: TGCAGCGTTGAAGAGTTCGACAGAAGGTTTTTCCAGTACTTC.

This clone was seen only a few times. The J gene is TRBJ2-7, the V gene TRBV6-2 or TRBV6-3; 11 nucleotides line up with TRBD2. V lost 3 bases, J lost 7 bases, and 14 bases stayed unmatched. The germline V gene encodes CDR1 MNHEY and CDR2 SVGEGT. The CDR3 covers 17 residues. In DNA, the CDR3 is TGTGCCAGCAGTTATTCCTTGGGACTAGCGGATATCTGGGAGCAGTACTTC. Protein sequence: CASSYSLGLADIWEQYF.

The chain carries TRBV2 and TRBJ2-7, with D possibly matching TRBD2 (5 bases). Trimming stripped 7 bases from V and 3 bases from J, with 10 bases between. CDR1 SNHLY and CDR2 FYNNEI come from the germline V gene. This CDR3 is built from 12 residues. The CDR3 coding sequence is TGTGCCAGCAAGGACGGGGACTACGAGCAGTACTTC. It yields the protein CASKDGDYEQYF.

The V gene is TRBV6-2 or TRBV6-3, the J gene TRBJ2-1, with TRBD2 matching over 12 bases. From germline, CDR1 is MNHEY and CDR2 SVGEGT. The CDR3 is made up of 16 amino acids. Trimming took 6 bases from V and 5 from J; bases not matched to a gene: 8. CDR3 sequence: CASSPLLAGGNNEQFF. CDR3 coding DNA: TGTGCCAGCAGCCCGCTGCTAGCGGGGGGGAACAATGAGCAGTTCTTC.

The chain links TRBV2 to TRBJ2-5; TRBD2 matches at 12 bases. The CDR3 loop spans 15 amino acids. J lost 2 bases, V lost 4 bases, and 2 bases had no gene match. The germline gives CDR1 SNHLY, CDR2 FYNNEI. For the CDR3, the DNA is TGTGCCAGCAGTGCTAGCGGGGGGGCGCAAGAGACCCAGTACTTC. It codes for CASSASGGAQETQYF. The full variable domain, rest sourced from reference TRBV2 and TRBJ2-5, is EPEVTQTPSHQVTQMGQEVILRCVPISNHLYFYWYRQILGQKVEFLVSFYNNEISEKSEIFDDQFSVERPDGSNFTLKIRSTKLEDSAMYFCASSASGGAQETQYFGPGTRLLVL.

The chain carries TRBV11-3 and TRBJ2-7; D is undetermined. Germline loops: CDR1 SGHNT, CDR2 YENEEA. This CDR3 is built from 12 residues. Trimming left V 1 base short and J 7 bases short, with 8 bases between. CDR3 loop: CASSLGPGEQYF. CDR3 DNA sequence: TGTGCCAGCAGCTTAGGTCCCGGGGAGCAGTACTTC.

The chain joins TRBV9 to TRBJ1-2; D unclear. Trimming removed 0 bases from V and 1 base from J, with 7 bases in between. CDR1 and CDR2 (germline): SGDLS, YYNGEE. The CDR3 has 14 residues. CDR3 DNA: TGTGCCAGCAGCGTAGGGAGCAATAACTATGGCTACACCTTC. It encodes CASSVGSNNYGYTF.

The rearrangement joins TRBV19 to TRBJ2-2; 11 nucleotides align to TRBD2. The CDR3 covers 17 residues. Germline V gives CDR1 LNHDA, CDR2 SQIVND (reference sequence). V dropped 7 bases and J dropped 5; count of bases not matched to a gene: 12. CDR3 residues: CASKRRLAGTQTGELFF. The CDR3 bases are TGTGCCAGTAAAAGACGACTAGCGGGAACCCAAACCGGGGAGCTGTTTTTT.

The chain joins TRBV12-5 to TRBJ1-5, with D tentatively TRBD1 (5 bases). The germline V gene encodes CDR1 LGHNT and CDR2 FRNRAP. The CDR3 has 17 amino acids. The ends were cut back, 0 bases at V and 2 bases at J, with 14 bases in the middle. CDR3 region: CASGLVSGGGGNQPQHF. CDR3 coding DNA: TGTGCTAGTGGTTTGGTATCGGGCGGGGGTGGCAATCAGCCCCAGCATTTT.

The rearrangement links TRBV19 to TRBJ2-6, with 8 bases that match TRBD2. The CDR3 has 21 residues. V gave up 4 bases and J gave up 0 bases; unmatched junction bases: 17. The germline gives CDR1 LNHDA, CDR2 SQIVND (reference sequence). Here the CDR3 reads CASSTPFLGGGLSSGANVLTF. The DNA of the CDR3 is TGTGCCAGTAGTACCCCATTTTTGGGCGGGGGGCTAAGCTCTGGGGCCAACGTCCTGACTTTC. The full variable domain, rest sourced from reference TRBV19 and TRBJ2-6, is DGGITQSPKYLFRKEGQNVTLSCEQNLNHDAMYWYRQDPGQGLRLIYYSQIVNDFQKGDIAEGYSVSREKKESFPLTVTSAQKNPTAFYLCASSTPFLGGGLSSGANVLTFGAGSRLTVL.

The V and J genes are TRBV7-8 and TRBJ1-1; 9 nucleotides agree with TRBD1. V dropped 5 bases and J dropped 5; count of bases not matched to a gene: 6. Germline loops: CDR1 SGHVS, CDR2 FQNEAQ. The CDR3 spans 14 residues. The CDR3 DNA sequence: TGTGCCAGCAGCAGCACAGGGGGCGAAACTGAAGCTTTCTTT. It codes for CASSSTGGETEAFF.

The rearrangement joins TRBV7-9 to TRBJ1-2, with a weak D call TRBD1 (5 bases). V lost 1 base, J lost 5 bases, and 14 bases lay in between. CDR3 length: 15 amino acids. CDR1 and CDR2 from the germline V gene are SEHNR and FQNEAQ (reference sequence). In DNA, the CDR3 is TGTGCCAGCAGCTTAGAGGCGGGGACCGGGTATGGCTACACCTTC. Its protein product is CASSLEAGTGYGYTF.

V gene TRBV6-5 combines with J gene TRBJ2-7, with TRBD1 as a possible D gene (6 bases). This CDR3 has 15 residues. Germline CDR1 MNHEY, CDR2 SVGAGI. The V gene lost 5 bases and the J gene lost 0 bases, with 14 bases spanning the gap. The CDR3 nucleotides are TGTGCCAGCAGTCCCAGGGGTTCGAGCTCCTACGAGCAGTACTTC. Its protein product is CASSPRGSSSYEQYF.

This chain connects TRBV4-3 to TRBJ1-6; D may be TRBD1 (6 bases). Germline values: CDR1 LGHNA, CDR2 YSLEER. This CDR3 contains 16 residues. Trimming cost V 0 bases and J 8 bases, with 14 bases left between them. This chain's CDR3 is CASSQESQGMYSPLHF. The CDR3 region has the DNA TGCGCCAGCAGCCAAGAGTCCCAGGGGATGTATTCACCCCTCCACTTT.

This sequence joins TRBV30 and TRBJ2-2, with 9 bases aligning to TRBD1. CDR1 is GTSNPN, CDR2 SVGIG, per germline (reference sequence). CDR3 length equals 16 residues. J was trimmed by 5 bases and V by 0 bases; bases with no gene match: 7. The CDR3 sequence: CAWSVWRTGATGELFF. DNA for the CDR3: TGTGCCTGGAGTGTCTGGCGGACAGGGGCAACCGGGGAGCTGTTTTTT.

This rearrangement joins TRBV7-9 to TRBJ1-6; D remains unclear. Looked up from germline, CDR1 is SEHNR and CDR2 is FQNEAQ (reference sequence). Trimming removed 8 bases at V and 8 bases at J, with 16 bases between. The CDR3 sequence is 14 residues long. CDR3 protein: CASVLGFGDSPLHF. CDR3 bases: TGTGCCAGCGTCTTGGGCTTCGGGGATTCACCCCTCCACTTT.

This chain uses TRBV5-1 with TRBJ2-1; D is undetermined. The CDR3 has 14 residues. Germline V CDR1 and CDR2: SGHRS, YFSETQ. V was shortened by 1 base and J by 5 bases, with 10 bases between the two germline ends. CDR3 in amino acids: CASSLNAANNEQFF. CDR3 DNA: TGCGCCAGCAGCTTGAACGCGGCGAACAATGAGCAGTTCTTC.

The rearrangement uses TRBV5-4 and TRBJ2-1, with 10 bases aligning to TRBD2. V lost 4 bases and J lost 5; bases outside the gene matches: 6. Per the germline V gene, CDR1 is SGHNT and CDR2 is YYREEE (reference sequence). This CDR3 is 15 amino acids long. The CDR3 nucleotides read TGTGCCAGCAGCATGGGAAGCGGGGGGGACAATGAGCAGTTCTTC. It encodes CASSMGSGGDNEQFF. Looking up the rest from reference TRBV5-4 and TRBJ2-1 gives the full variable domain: ETGVTQSPTHLIKTRGQQVTLRCSSQSGHNTVSWYQQALGQGPQFIFQYYREEENGRGNFPPRFSGLQFPNYSSELNVNALELDDSALYLCASSMGSGGDNEQFFGPGTRLTVL.

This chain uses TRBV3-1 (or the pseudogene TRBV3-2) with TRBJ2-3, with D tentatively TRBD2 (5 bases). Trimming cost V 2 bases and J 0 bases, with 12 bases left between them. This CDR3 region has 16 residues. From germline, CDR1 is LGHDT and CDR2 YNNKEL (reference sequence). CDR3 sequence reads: CASSQYRPGSTDTQYF. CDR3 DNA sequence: TGTGCCAGCAGCCAATATCGTCCGGGGAGCACAGATACGCAGTATTTT.

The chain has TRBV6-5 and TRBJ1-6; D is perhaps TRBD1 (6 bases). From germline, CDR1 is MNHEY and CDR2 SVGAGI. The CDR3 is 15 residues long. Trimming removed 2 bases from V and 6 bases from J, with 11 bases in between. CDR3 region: CASSYSPGVNSPLHF. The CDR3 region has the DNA TGTGCCAGCAGTTACAGCCCAGGGGTTAATTCACCCCTCCACTTT.

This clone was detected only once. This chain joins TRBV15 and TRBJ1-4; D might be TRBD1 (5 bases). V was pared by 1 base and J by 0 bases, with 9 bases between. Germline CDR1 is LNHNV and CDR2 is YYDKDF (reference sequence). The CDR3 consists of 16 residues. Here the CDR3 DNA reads TGTGCCACCAGCAGAGCCGGGGGAACAACTAATGAAAAACTGTTTTTT. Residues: CATSRAGGTTNEKLFF.

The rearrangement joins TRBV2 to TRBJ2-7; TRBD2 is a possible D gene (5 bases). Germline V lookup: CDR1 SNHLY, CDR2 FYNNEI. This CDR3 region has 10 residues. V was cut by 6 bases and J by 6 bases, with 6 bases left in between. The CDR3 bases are TGTGCCAGCAGGGGGAGCGAGCAGTACTTC. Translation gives CASRGSEQYF.

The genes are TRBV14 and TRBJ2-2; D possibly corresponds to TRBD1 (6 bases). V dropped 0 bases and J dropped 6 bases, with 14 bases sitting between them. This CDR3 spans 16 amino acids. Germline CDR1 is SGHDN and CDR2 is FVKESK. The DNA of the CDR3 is TGTGCCAGCAGCCAAGAGCAGGGGCTGTTTGCCGGGGAGCTGTTTTTT. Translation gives CASSQEQGLFAGELFF.

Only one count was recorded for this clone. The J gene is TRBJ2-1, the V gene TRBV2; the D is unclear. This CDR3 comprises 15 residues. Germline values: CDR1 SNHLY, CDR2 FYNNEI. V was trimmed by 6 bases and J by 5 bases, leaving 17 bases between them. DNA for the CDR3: TGTGCCAGCAGCTACCTTCGTCTCGCCAACAATGAGCAGTTCTTC. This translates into CASSYLRLANNEQFF.

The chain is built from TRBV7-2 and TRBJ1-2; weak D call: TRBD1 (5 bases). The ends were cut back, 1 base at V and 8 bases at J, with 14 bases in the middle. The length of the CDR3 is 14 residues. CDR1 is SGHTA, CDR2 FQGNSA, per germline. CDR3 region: CASSLVEGSSGYTF. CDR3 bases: TGTGCCAGCAGCTTAGTGGAGGGGAGCTCCGGCTACACCTTC.

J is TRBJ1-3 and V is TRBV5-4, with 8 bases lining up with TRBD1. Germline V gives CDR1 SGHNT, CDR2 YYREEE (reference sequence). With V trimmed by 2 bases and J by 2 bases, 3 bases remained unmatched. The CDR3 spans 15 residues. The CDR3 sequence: CASSFLTGAGNTIYF. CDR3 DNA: TGTGCCAGCAGCTTCCTGACAGGGGCTGGAAACACCATATATTTT.